What follows are 25 T cell receptor beta chains derived from one specimen sequenced in a study of cytomegalovirus exposure and HLA in healthy donors. Primers: 60 Vbeta forward and 13 Jbeta reverse. Measured with immunoSEQ multiplex PCR; TCRdb has only the in-frame clones, and not every one. Here the sample spans 90,000 to 130,000 clones, 65% to 75% being singletons. The sample consisted of PBMCs. The receptors originated from a young man in good health and CMV-seropositive.

The rearrangement uses TRBV9 and TRBJ1-1, with D tentatively TRBD1 (5 bases). This CDR3 spans 13 amino acids. Germline V gives CDR1 SGDLS, CDR2 YYNGEE. Trimming took off 4 bases at V and 3 bases at J, with 10 bases between the two ends. CDR3 bases: TGTGCCAGCAGCCTCTCAGGGTACACTGAAGCTTTCTTT. Encoded protein: CASSLSGYTEAFF.

CDR3 coding DNA: TGCAGCCTCCAGGGGACTAGCGGGCTGAACCAAGAGACCCAGTACTTC. Protein product: CSLQGTSGLNQETQYF. V is TRBV29-1 and J is TRBJ2-5; 12 bases map to TRBD2. CDR1 and CDR2 (germline): SQVTM, ANQGSEA. This CDR3 contains 16 residues. With 8 bases clipped from V and 0 bases from J, the junction kept 10 bases outside the gene matches.

V usage is TRBV5-1 and J usage is TRBJ2-1, with TRBD2 matching 10 bases. V shed 4 bases, J shed 9 bases, and the junction held 13 bases outside the gene matches. Germline V gene sequence: CDR1 SGHRS, CDR2 YFSETQ. This CDR3 is 16 amino acids long. CDR3 nucleotides: TGCGCCAGCAGCGCAAGAGCGGGGGGGCTTAGGAGTGAGCAGTTCTTC. Protein: CASSARAGGLRSEQFF.

The V gene is TRBV7-9, the J gene TRBJ1-1, with 7 positions matching TRBD1. Germline trimming cut 5 bases from V and 2 bases from J; bases unmatched to any gene: 2. The CDR3 covers 13 residues. The V gene's germline CDR1 is SEHNR and CDR2 FQNEAQ (reference sequence). In DNA form, the CDR3 reads TGTGCCAGCAGCCGGGACAGTAACACTGAAGCTTTCTTT. Protein: CASSRDSNTEAFF.

The rearrangement links TRBV28 to TRBJ2-3, with TRBD1 as a possible D gene (8 bases). V dropped 6 bases and J dropped 4 bases, with 20 bases sitting between them. In germline, CDR1 is MDHEN, CDR2 SYDVKM. CDR3 size: 16 residues. The CDR3 sequence is CASSPDREGLPDTQYF. CDR3 DNA: TGTGCCAGCAGCCCGGACAGGGAGGGGCTCCCAGATACGCAGTATTTT.

This clone was seen once. CDR3 in DNA: TGTGCCAGCAGCCATGACGGGACAACAGCCTACGAGCAGTACTTC. This sequence encodes CASSHDGTTAYEQYF. V and J are TRBV16 and TRBJ2-7; D may be TRBD1 (6 bases). This CDR3 spans 15 amino acids. V gave up 3 bases and J gave up 2 bases, with 14 bases separating them. The V gene's germline CDR1 is KGHSY and CDR2 FQNENV.

The J gene is TRBJ2-2, the V gene TRBV11-3; TRBD2 is a possible D gene (6 bases). Germline CDR1 is SGHNT and CDR2 is YENEEA. The CDR3 is 14 amino acids. V lost 2 bases and J lost 6, with 10 bases in between. The CDR3, as DNA: TGTGCCAGCAGCTTAATACCGGGAGCCGGGGAGCTGTTTTTT. The encoded protein is CASSLIPGAGELFF.

Concerning this clone: The junction departs from germline at one end; a sequencing error may be responsible. The rearrangement joins TRBV15 to TRBJ1-2; possibly TRBD1 for D (6 bases). Germline loops: CDR1 LNHNV, CDR2 YYDKDF (reference sequence). The CDR3 length is 13 residues. The DNA for the CDR3 is TGTGCCACCAGCAGGAGGGGGTTCTATGGCTACCCCTTC. This codes for CATSRRGFYGYPF.

This chain joins TRBV7-2 and TRBJ1-6, with D possibly matching TRBD1 (5 bases). The ends were cut back, 5 bases at V and 4 bases at J, with 15 bases in the middle. CDR3 length: 16 residues. Germline-derived CDR1 and CDR2 are SGHTA and FQGNSA. The CDR3 is CASSPASGEYNSPLHF. The CDR3 nucleotides read TGTGCCAGCAGCCCAGCCTCGGGGGAATATAATTCACCCCTCCACTTT.

V gene TRBV18 combines with J gene TRBJ1-6; D is undetermined. Germline CDR1 KGHSH, CDR2 LQKENI. V dropped 4 bases and J dropped 12 bases, with 16 bases sitting between them. This CDR3 is built from 14 residues. CDR3 protein: CASSLGEASIPLHF. The CDR3 coding sequence is TGTGCCAGCTCACTAGGAGAGGCCTCTATACCCCTCCACTTT.

The chain carries TRBV6-6 and TRBJ2-7, with D unclear. Germline CDR1 reads MNHNY; CDR2 reads SVGAGI (reference sequence). V was clipped by 0 bases and J by 6 bases, with 3 bases between them. This CDR3 spans 11 amino acids. The CDR3 here is CASSYSGEQYF. CDR3 coding DNA: TGTGCCAGCAGTTACTCCGGCGAGCAGTACTTC.

A remark on this clone: A junction boundary mismatches the germline segment, possibly from a read error. J is TRBJ1-3 and V is TRBV7-2; tentative D call: TRBD1 (6 bases). Germline V gene sequence: CDR1 SGHTA, CDR2 FQGNSA. The CDR3 covers 17 residues. The CDR3 sequence: CASSLAPGVSSGNTIYF. The CDR3 DNA sequence: TGTGCCAGCAGCCTAGCCCCAGGGGTTAGCTCTGGAAACACCATATATTTT.

The V call is TRBV15, the J call TRBJ2-2, with a possible D match to TRBD1 (6 bases). V shed 6 bases and J shed 6 bases, with 14 bases lying between them. This CDR3 is built from 14 residues. Germline V gives CDR1 LNHNV, CDR2 YYDKDF (reference sequence). The chain's CDR3 is CATRGGQAAGELFF. Here the CDR3 DNA reads TGTGCCACCAGAGGGGGACAAGCTGCCGGGGAGCTGTTTTTT.

This clone was counted only a few times. This CDR3 is CASSEIRQYEQYF. The CDR3 DNA reads as TGTGCCAGCAGTGAAATCAGGCAGTACGAGCAGTACTTC. V and J are TRBV6-1 and TRBJ2-7; D not resolved. This CDR3 has 13 amino acids. The V gene's germline CDR1 is MNHNS and CDR2 SASEGT. The germline V and J ends were trimmed by 2 bases and 4 bases, with 9 bases remaining between them.

The chain joins TRBV30 to TRBJ1-1; D remains unclear. V shed 4 bases and J shed 4 bases, with 19 bases lying between them. Germline V lookup: CDR1 GTSNPN, CDR2 SVGIG (reference sequence). The CDR3 consists of 15 residues. CDR3 residues: CAWTDPRPRVTEAFF. As DNA, the CDR3 is TGTGCCTGGACCGACCCGCGCCCGAGGGTCACTGAAGCTTTCTTT. The variable domain in full, with the rest retrieved from reference TRBV30 and TRBJ1-1, is SQTIHQWPATLVQPVGSPLSLECTVEGTSNPNLYWYRQAAGRGLQLLFYSVGIGQISSEVPQNLSASRPQDRQFILSSKKLLLSDSGFYLCAWTDPRPRVTEAFFGQGTRLTVV.

The gene calls are TRBV30 and TRBJ2-2; no definite D call. The germline V gene has CDR1 GTSNPN and CDR2 SVGIG (reference sequence). Trimming shortened V by 2 bases and J by 2 bases, and 12 bases separated the two germline ends. The CDR3 covers 15 residues. The CDR3 region has the DNA TGTGCCTGGAGTTTTATTGACATCAACACCGGGGAGCTGTTTTTT. As protein: CAWSFIDINTGELFF.

This chain's CDR3 is CASSISTYNEQFF. The CDR3 coding sequence is TGTGCCAGTAGTATATCCACATACAATGAGCAGTTCTTC. The chain is built from TRBV19 and TRBJ2-1; D call uncertain. Germline V gives CDR1 LNHDA, CDR2 SQIVND (reference sequence). V lost 2 bases and J lost 4, with 6 bases in between. The CDR3 spans 13 residues.

This clone is medium-sized (0.01 to 0.1%) in the sample. The chain recombines TRBV19 with TRBJ2-2, with TRBD1 identical over 10 bases. The germline CDR1 and CDR2 sequences are LNHDA and SQIVND (reference sequence). Trimming removed 5 bases from V and 2 bases from J; junction bases left unmatched: 8. The CDR3 loop spans 17 amino acids. In nucleotides, the CDR3 is TGTGCCAGTAGTCCCCGGACAGGGGGGATCAACACCGGGGAGCTGTTTTTT. Its protein is CASSPRTGGINTGELFF.

Remarks on this clone: The sample holds other DNA sequences that translate to the same CDR3. This rearrangement joins TRBV5-1 to TRBJ2-7; 10 positions agree with TRBD1. V lost 3 bases, J lost 3 bases, and 3 bases stayed unmatched. CDR3 length: 14 amino acids. CDR1 SGHRS and CDR2 YFSETQ come from the germline V gene. CDR3 coding DNA: TGCGCCAGCAGCTCCGGGACAGGGGACTACGAGCAGTACTTC. Translating it yields CASSSGTGDYEQYF.

There are a few counts of this clone. This chain joins TRBV2 and TRBJ2-7; the match to TRBD1 covers 7 bases. Germline trimming cut 8 bases from V and 2 bases from J; bases unmatched to any gene: 6. CDR3 size: 13 residues. Germline CDR1 SNHLY, CDR2 FYNNEI. CDR3: CASAGTVPYEQYF. The CDR3 DNA reads TGTGCCAGCGCCGGGACAGTGCCCTACGAGCAGTACTTC.

The genes are TRBV9 and TRBJ1-1, with 9 bases identical to TRBD1. The CDR3 extends over 16 amino acids. With 4 bases clipped from V and 3 bases from J, the junction kept 10 bases outside the gene matches. CDR1 is SGDLS and CDR2 is YYNGEE in the germline V gene. The CDR3 coding sequence is TGTGCCAGCAGCATAGGGACAGGGCGGGGACACACTGAAGCTTTCTTT. Amino acid sequence: CASSIGTGRGHTEAFF. Full variable domain (outside the CDR3, taken from reference TRBV9 and TRBJ1-1): DSGVTQTPKHLITATGQRVTLRCSPRSGDLSVYWYQQSLDQGLQFLIQYYNGEERAKGNILERFSAQQFPDLHSELNLSSLELGDSALYFCASSIGTGRGHTEAFFGQGTRLTVV.

This clone has a handful of counts. The chain carries TRBV6-5 and TRBJ2-7; tentatively, D is TRBD2 (5 bases). The V gene's germline CDR1 is MNHEY and CDR2 SVGAGI. The germline V and J ends were trimmed by 8 bases and 0 bases, with 8 bases remaining between them. This CDR3 contains 12 residues. The CDR3 DNA reads as TGTGCCAGCGGACTTCCCTCCTACGAGCAGTACTTC. This codes for CASGLPSYEQYF.

The chain uses TRBV11-2 and TRBJ1-1, with 8 positions matching TRBD1. The CDR3 has 15 amino acids. J was trimmed by 5 bases and V by 5 bases; bases with no gene match: 10. Germline V CDR1 and CDR2: SGHAT, FQNNGV. The CDR3 sequence: CASSRQGATKTEAFF. CDR3 in DNA: TGTGCCAGCAGCCGCCAGGGGGCGACTAAAACTGAAGCTTTCTTT.

This clone turned up a few times. The gene calls are TRBV6-5 and TRBJ1-6; the D gene is possibly TRBD1 (5 bases). The germline gives CDR1 MNHEY, CDR2 SVGAGI. The CDR3 is 14 amino acids. V was pared by 6 bases and J by 10 bases, with 16 bases between. The CDR3 region is CASRDIGLGSPLHF. CDR3 DNA: TGTGCCAGCAGGGACATTGGCCTGGGATCACCCCTCCACTTT.

V is TRBV12-5 and J is TRBJ2-7; possible D gene TRBD2, 6 bases. Trimming pared 6 bases from V and 9 bases from J, leaving 18 bases between. The CDR3 extends over 13 amino acids. Germline loops: CDR1 LGHNT, CDR2 FRNRAP. DNA for the CDR3: TGTGCTAGTGGGAAAGCGGTGGTGGGGGGGCAGTACTTC. This translates into CASGKAVVGGQYF.